This TCR beta chain was captured by sequencing in a study of a mutant IDH1 vaccine in newly diagnosed glioma. The V end was cut by 2 bases, the J end by 1 base, with 9 bases between. The germline gives CDR1 SGHRS, CDR2 YFSETQ. The CDR3 sequence is 14 residues long. Described time point: baseline, week 1 (first vaccination visit). Treatment described: pre-vaccination baseline after standard-of-care therapy. Measured with immunoSEQ multiplex PCR; TCRdb has only the in-frame clones, and not every one. The profile shows over 14,000 clones, 85% to 90% of them singletons. The clonotype comes from a woman aged 40 to 50 with glioma. Some clones in this sample may be carry-over from other donors' samples. The sequencing used PBMCs, collected from a glioma patient treated with radiotherapy, temozolomide or both. The chain has TRBV5-1 and TRBJ1-1; D unclear. The CDR3 is CASSLEIANTEAFF. The CDR3 DNA reads TGCGCCAGCAGCTTAGAGATAGCGAACACTGAAGCTTTCTTT. The full variable domain, its missing parts supplied by reference TRBV5-1 and TRBJ1-1, is KAGVTQTPRYLIKTRGQQVTLSCSPISGHRSVSWYQQTPGQGLQFLFEYFSETQRNKGNFPGRFSGRQFSNSRSEMNVSTLELGDSALYLCASSLEIANTEAFFGQGTRLTVV.